This T cell receptor (beta chain) came from a study of identical twins. Overall study findings and caveats: Models predicted too little out-of-frame TCR alpha sharing in monozygotic twins.

As for this clonotype: As yet, its antigen is unknown.

Template switching supplied a universal primer site; unique molecular identifiers were carried on the cDNA. A single record per CDR3 protein comes from TCRdb applying MiXCR to the 5' RACE reads. The table records hundreds of distinct CDR3 sequences, 95% of them present only once. The CDR3 consists of 16 residues. Per the germline V gene, CDR1 is SGHAT and CDR2 is FQNNGV. J gave up 4 bases and V 3 bases, and 5 bases lay outside the gene matches. Input material: PBMCs. V gene TRBV11-2 combines with J gene TRBJ2-1; TRBD2 agrees at 11 bases. This sequence originates from a woman under 30 in good health. This table probably holds off-target reads from a library built for another chain. CDR3 nucleotide sequence: TGTGCCAGCAGCTTGCTAGCGGGGGGTCTATACAATGAGCAGTTCTTC. It specifies CASSLLAGGLYNEQFF.